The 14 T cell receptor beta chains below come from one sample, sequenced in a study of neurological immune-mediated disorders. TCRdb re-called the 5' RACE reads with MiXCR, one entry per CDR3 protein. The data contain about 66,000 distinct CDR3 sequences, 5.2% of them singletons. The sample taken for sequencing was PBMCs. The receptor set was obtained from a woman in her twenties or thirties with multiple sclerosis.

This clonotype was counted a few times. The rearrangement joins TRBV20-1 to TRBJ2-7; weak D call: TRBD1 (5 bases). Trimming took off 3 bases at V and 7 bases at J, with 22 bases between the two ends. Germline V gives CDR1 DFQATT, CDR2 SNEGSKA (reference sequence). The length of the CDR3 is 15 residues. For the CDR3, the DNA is TGCAGTGCTAGCGCGAAGACAGAACCAGATCAAGAGCAGTACTTC. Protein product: CSASAKTEPDQEQYF.

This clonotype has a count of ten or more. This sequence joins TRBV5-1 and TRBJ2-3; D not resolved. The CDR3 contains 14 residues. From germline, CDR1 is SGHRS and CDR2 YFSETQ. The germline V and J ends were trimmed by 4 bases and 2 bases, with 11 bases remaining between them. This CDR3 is CASSLDKYTDTQYF. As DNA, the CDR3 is TGCGCCAGCAGCCTCGACAAGTACACAGATACGCAGTATTTT.

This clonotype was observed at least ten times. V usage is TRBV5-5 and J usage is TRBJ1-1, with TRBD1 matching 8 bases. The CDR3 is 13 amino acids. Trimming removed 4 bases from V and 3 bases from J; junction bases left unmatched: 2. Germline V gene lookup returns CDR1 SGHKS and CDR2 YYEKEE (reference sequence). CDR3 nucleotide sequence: TGTGCCAGCAGCGCGGACAGGGACACTGAAGCTTTCTTT. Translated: CASSADRDTEAFF.

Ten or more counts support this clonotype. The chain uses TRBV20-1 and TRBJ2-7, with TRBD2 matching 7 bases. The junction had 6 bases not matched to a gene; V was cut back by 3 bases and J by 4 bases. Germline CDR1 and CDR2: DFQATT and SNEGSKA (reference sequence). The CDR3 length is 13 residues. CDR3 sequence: CSARPRGRYEQYF. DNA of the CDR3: TGCAGTGCTAGGCCGCGGGGGAGGTACGAGCAGTACTTC.

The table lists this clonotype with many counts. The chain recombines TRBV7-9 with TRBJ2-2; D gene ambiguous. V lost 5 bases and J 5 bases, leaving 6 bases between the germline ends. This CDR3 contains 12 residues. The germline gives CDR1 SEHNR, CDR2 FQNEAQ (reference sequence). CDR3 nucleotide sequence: TGTGCCAGCAGCAAACGTACCGGGGAGCTGTTTTTT. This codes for CASSKRTGELFF.

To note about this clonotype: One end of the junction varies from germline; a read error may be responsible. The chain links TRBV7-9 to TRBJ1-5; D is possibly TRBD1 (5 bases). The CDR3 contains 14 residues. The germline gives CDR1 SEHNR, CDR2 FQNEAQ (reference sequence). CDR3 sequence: CASSFPGLYQPQNF. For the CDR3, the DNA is TGTGCCAGCAGCTTCCCGGGGCTTTATCAGCCCCAGAATTTT.

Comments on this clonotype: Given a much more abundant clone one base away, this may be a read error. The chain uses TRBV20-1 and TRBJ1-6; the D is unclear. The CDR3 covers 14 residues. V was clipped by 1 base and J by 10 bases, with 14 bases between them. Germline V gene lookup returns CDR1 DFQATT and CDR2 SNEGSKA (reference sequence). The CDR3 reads CSARAEETQSPLHF. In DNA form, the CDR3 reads TGCAGTGCTAGAGCTGAAGAAACTCAGTCACCCCTCCACTTT.

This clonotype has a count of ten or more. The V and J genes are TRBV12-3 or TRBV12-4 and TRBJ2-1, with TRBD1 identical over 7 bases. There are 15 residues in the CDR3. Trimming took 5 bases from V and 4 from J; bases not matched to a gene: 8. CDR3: CASSRQGSPYNEQFF. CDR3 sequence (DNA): TGTGCCAGCAGTCGACAGGGTTCGCCTTACAATGAGCAGTTCTTC.

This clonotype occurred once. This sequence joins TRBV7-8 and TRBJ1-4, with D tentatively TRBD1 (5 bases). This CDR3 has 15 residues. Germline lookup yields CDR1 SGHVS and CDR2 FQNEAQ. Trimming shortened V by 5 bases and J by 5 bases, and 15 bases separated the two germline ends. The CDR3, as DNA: TGTGCCAGCAGCCCCCGACAGATTAGGAATGAAAAACTGTTTTTT. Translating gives CASSPRQIRNEKLFF.

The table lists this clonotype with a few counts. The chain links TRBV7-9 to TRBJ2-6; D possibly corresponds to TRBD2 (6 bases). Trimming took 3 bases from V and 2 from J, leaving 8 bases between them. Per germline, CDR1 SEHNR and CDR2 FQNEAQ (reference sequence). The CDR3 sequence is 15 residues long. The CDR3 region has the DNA TGTGCCAGCAGCTTGACGGGGGCTGGGGCCAACGTCCTGACTTTC. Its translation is CASSLTGAGANVLTF.

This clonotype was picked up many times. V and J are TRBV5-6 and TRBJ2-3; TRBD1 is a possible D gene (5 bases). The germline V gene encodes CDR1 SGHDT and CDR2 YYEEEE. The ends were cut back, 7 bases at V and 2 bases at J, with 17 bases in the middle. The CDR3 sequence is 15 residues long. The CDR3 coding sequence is TGTGCCAGCGCCTTGCAGGGTCTCTACACAGATACGCAGTATTTT. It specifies CASALQGLYTDTQYF.

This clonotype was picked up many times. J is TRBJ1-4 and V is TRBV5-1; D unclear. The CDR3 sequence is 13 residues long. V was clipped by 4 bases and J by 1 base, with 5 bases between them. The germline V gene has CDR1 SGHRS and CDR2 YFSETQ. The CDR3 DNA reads TGCGCCAGCAGCGTGGAAACTAATGAAAAACTGTTTTTT. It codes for CASSVETNEKLFF. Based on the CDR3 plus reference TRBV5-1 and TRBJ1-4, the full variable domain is KAGVTQTPRYLIKTRGQQVTLSCSPISGHRSVSWYQQTPGQGLQFLFEYFSETQRNKGNFPGRFSGRQFSNSRSEMNVSTLELGDSALYLCASSVETNEKLFFGSGTQLSVL.

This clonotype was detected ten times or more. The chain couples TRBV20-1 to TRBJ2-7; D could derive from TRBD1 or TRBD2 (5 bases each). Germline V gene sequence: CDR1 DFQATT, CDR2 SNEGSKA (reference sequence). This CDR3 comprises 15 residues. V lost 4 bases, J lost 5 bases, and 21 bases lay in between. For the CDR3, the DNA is TGCAGTGCTACCGACATTCTGGGACCCGGGGACGAGCAGTACTTC. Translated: CSATDILGPGDEQYF.

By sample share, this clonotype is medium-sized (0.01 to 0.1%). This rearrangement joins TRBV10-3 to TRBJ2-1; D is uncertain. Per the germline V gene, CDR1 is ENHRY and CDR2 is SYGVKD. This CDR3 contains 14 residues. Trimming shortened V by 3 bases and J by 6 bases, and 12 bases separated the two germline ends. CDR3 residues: CAISDPRISNEQFF. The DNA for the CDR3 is TGTGCCATCAGTGATCCCCGGATCTCCAATGAGCAGTTCTTC.